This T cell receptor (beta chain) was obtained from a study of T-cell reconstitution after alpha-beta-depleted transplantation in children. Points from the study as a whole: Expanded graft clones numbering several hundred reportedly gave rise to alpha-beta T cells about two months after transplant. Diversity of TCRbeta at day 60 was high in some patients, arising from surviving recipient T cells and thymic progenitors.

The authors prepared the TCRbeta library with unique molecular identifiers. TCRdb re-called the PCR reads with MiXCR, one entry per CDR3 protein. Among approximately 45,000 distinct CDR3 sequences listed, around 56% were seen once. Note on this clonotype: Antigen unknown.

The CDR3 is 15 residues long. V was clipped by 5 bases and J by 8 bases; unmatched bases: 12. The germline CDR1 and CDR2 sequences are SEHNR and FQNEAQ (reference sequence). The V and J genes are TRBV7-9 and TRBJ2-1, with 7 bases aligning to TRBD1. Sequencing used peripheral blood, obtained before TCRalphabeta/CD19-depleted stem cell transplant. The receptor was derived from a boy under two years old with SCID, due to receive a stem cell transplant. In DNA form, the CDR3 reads TGTGCCAGCAGCACCTTGGACAGGCCAGACGATGAGCAGTTCTTC. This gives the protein CASSTLDRPDDEQFF.